One TCR beta chain is described in this entry. The antigen remains undetermined. This record belongs to a study of T cell responses to AZD1222 COVID-19 vaccine. The germline CDR1 and CDR2 sequences are SGHVS and FQNEAQ. The CDR3 is made up of 16 amino acids. The V end was cut by 2 bases, the J end by 2 bases, with 13 bases between. The study, taken as a whole, reports: Repertoires were collected only later (after the peak T cell response had occurred).

Assay: immunoSEQ multiplex PCR; the TCRdb copy retains only in-frame clones and omits some. The sample lists 150,000 to 200,000 clones, over 80% occurring once. V gene TRBV7-8 combines with J gene TRBJ1-5, with D possibly being TRBD1 (6 bases). Sequencing used peripheral blood, obtained on day 0 of AZD1222 vaccination. This receptor was taken from an adult in good health. The CDR3 region has the DNA TGTGCCAGCAGCTTATATACAGGGAGAGGCAATCAGCCCCAGCATTTT. It translates to CASSLYTGRGNQPQHF.